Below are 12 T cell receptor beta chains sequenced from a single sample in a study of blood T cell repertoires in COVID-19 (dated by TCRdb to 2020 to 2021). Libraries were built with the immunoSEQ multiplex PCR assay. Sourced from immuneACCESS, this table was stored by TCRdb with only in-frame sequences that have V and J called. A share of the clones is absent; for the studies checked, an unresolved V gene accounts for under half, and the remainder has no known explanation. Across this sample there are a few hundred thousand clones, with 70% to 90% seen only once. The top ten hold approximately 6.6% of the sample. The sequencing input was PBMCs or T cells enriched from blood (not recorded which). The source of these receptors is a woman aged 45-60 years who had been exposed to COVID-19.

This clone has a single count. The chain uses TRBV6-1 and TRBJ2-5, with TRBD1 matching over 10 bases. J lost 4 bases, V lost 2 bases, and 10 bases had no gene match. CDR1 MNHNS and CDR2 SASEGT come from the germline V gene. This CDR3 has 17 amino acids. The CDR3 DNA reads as TGTGCCAGCAGTGAAAGCTCTGGACAGGGGGATAGAGAGACCCAGTACTTC. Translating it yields CASSESSGQGDRETQYF.

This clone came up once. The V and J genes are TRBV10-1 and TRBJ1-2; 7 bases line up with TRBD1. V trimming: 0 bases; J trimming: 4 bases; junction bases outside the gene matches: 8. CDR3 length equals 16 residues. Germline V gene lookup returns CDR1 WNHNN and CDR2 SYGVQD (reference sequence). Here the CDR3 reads CASSESRTGGGYGYTF. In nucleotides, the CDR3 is TGCGCCAGCAGTGAGTCTCGGACAGGTGGAGGCTATGGCTACACCTTC.

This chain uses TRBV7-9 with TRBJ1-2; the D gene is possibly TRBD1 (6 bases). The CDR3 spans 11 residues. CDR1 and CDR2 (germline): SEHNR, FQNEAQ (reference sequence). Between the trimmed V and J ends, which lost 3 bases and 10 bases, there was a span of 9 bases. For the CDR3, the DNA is TGTGCCAGCAGCTTCGACAGGACCTACACCTTC. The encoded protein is CASSFDRTYTF.

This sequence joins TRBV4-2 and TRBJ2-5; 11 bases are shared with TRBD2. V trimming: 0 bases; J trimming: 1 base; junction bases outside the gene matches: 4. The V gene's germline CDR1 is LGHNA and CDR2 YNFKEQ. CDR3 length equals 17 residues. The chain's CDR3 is CASSQEGLAVTQETQYF. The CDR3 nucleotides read TGTGCCAGCAGCCAAGAGGGACTAGCGGTTACCCAAGAGACCCAGTACTTC.

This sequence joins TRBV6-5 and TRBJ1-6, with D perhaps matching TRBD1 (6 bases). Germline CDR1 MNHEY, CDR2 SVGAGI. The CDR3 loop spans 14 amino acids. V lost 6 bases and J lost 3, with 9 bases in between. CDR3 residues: CASSLQGYNSPLHF. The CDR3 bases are TGTGCCAGCAGCCTACAGGGCTATAATTCACCCCTCCACTTT.

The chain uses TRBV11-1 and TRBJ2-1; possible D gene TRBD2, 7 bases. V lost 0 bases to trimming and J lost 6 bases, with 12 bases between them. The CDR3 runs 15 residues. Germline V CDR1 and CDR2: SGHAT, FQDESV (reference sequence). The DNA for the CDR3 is TGTGCCAGCAGCTTAGCGGGGGGGCCGGGCAATGAGCAGTTCTTC. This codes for CASSLAGGPGNEQFF.

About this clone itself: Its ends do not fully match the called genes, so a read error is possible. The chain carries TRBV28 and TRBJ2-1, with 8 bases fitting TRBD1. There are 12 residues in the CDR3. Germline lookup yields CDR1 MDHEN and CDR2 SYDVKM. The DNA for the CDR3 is TGTGCCAGCAGTTTGGAGGGGGGACAGGTGATCTTC. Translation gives CASSLEGGQVIF.

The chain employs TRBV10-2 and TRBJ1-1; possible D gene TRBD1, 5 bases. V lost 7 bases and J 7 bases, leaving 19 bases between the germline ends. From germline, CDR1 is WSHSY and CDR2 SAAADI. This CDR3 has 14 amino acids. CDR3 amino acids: CASTPGWEQVEAFF. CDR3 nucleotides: TGCGCCAGCACCCCTGGATGGGAACAGGTTGAAGCTTTCTTT.

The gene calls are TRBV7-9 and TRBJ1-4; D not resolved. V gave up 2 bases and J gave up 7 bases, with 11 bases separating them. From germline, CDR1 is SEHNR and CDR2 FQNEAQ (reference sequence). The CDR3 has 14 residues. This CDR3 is CASSLQVDGEKLFF. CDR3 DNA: TGTGCCAGCAGCTTACAGGTCGACGGTGAAAAACTGTTTTTT.

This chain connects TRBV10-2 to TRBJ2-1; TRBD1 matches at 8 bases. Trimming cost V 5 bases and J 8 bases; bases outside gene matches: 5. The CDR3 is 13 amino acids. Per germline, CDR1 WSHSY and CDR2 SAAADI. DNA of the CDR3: TGCGCCAGCAGTTTGGACAGGGTCGATGAGCAGTTCTTC. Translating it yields CASSLDRVDEQFF.

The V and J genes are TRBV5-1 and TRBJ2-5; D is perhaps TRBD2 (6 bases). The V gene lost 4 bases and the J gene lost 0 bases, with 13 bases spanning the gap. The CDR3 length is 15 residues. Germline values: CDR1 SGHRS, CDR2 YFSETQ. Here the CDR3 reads CASSRDSMYQETQYF. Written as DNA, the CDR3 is TGCGCCAGCAGCAGGGACTCTATGTACCAAGAGACCCAGTACTTC.

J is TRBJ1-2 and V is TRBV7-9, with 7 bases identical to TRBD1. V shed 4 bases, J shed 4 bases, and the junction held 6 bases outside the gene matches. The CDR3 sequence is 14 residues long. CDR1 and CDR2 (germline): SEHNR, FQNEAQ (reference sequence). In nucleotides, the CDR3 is TGTGCCAGCAGCTCCCGGGACAGCTCCTATGGCTACACCTTC. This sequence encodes CASSSRDSSYGYTF.